This T cell receptor (beta chain) was captured in a study of cytomegalovirus exposure and HLA in healthy donors. In the study overall: Earlier findings included approximately 120 million unique TCR beta sequences obtained from about 180 million T cells.

PCR involved 60 Vbeta and 13 Jbeta primers. The method was immunoSEQ multiplex PCR; TCRdb's version includes in-frame clones alone and lacks a portion of them. The sample shows fewer than 200,000 clones, 80% to 85% of them seen only once. The sequenced sample was PBMCs. The TCR comes from a woman between 18 and 29 years old in good health and CMV-seronegative.

CDR3 region: CASSDLGSGQPQHF. In nucleotides, the CDR3 is TGCGCCAGCAGTGATTTAGGGAGCGGACAGCCCCAGCATTTT. The chain has TRBV10-2 and TRBJ1-5; no clear D. The CDR3 length is 14 residues. Germline loops: CDR1 WSHSY, CDR2 SAAADI. V was clipped by 3 bases and J by 7 bases, with 13 bases between them.